Here is one TCR beta chain with its context. Its antigen is unknown. The data derive from a study of T cell responses to AZD1222 COVID-19 vaccine. Whole-study results and caveats: Only a handful of AZD1222 recipients, six or seven in all, had baseline seropositivity.

Germline V CDR1 and CDR2: SGHKS, YYEKEE (reference sequence). The CDR3 has 13 residues. Trimming shortened V by 4 bases and J by 4 bases, and 9 bases separated the two germline ends. The table came from immunoSEQ multiplex PCR; TCRdb's copy has only in-frame clones and leaves some out. Among 40,000 to 55,000 clones listed, over 70% were seen once. This sequence originates from an adult in good health. This sequence joins TRBV5-5 and TRBJ2-1, with D unresolved. The material was peripheral blood, obtained on day 0 of AZD1222 vaccination. CDR3 DNA: TGTGCCAGCAGCCCACAGACGTACAATGAGCAGTTCTTC. The encoded protein is CASSPQTYNEQFF.